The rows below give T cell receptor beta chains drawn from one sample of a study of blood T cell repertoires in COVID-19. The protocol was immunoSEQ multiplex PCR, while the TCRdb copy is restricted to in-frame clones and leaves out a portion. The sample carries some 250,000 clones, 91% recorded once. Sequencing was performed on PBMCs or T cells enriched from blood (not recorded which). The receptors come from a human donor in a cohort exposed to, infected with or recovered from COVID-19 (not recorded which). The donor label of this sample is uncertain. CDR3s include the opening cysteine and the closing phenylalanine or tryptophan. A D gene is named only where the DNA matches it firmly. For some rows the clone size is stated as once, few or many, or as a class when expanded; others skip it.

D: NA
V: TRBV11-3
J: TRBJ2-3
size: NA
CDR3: CASSLGADTQYF
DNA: TGTGCCAGCAGCTTAGGGGCGGATACGCAGTATTTT

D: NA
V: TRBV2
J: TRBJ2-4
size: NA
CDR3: CASMRGWLAKNIQYF
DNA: TGTGCCAGCATGAGGGGGTGGTTAGCCAAAAACATTCAGTACTTC

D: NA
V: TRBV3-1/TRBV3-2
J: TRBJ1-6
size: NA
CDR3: CASSLKTESFYNSPLHF
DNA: TGTGCCAGCAGCCTGAAAACCGAGTCATTTTATAATTCACCCCTCCACTTT

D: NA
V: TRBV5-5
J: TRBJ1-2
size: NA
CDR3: CASSTGLHYGYTF
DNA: TGTGCCAGCAGCACGGGACTCCACTATGGCTACACCTTC

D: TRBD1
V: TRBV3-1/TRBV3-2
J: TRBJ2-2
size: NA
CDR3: CASRQGQGYTGELFF
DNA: TGTGCCAGCAGACAGGGACAGGGTTACACCGGGGAGCTGTTTTTT

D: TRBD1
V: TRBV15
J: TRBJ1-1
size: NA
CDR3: CATAGQGAGNTEAFF
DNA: TGTGCCACCGCCGGACAGGGGGCCGGGAACACTGAAGCTTTCTTT

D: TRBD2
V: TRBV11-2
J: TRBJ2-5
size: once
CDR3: CASSFLRGEAQYF
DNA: TGTGCCAGCAGCTTCCTTCGGGGGGAGGCCCAGTACTTC

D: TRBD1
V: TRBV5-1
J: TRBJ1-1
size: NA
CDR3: CASSPSTGGTEAFF
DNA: TGCGCCAGCAGCCCATCGACAGGGGGCACTGAAGCTTTCTTT

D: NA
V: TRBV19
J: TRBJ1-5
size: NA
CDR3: CASSIQGWGNQPQHF
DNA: TGTGCCAGTAGTATACAGGGTTGGGGCAATCAGCCCCAGCATTTT

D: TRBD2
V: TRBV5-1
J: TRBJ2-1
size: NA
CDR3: CASSPSQLGGFYNEQFF
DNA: TGCGCCAGCAGCCCTTCTCAGCTGGGGGGGTTCTACAATGAGCAGTTCTTC

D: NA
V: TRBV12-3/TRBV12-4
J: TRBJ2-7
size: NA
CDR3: CASSPNTRRKYF
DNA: TGTGCCAGCAGCCCGAACACCCGCCGAAAGTACTTC

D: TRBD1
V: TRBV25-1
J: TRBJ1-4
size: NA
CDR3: CASSEYGGTGDGKLFF
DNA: TGTGCCAGCAGTGAATATGGGGGGACAGGGGATGGAAAACTGTTTTTT

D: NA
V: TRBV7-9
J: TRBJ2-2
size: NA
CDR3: CASSFDGHPTGELFF
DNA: TGTGCCAGCAGCTTTGATGGACACCCCACCGGGGAGCTGTTTTTT

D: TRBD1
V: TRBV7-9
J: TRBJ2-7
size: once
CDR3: CASSPAGTGTAEQYF
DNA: TGTGCCAGCAGCCCCGCCGGGACAGGGACCGCCGAGCAGTACTTC

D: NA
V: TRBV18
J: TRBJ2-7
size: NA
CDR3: CASSPGDPYEQYF
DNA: TGTGCCAGCTCACCAGGAGACCCCTACGAGCAGTACTTC

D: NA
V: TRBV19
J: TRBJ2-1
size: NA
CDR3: CASSFGLIYNEQFF
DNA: TGTGCCAGTAGTTTTGGACTTATCTACAATGAGCAGTTCTTC

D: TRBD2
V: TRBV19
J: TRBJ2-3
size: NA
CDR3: CASSMGGVRTDTQYF
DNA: TGTGCCAGTAGTATGGGAGGGGTTCGGACAGATACGCAGTATTTT

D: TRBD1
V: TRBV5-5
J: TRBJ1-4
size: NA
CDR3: CASSLVAVTGTGGRSEKLFF
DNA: TGTGCCAGCAGCTTGGTTGCCGTAACCGGGACAGGGGGTCGAAGCGAAAAACTGTTTTTT

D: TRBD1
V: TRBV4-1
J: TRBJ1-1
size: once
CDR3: CASSLTGGGGTEAFF
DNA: TGCGCCAGCAGCCTAACAGGGGGAGGGGGAACTGAAGCTTTCTTT

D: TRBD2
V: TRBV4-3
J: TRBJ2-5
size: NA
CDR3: CASSQGRGVQETQYF
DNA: TGCGCCAGCAGCCAGGGGCGGGGGGTACAAGAGACCCAGTACTTC

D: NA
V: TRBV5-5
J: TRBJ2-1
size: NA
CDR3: CASSSPGGRNNEQFF
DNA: TGTGCCAGCAGCTCACCGGGGGGCCGGAACAATGAGCAGTTCTTC

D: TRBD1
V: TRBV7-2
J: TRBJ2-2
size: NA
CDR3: CASSRTGQPGELFF
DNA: TGTGCCAGCAGCCGGACAGGGCAACCCGGGGAGCTGTTTTTT

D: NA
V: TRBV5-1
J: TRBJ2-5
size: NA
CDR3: CASSSWRQDQETQYF
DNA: TGCGCCAGCAGCTCTTGGAGACAGGACCAAGAGACCCAGTACTTC

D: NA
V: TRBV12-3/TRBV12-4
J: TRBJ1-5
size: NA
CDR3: CASAGRGNQPQHF
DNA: TGTGCCAGCGCCGGAAGGGGGAATCAGCCCCAGCATTTT

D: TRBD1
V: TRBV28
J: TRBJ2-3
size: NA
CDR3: CASSLRSWTGADTQYF
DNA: TGTGCCAGCAGTTTACGCTCCTGGACAGGGGCGGATACGCAGTATTTT

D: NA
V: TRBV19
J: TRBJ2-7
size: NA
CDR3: CASSMGQGTTKQYF
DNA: TGTGCCAGTAGTATGGGGCAGGGAACGACGAAGCAGTACTTC

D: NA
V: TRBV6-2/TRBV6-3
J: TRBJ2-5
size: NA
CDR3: CASSYRETQYF
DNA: TGTGCCAGCAGTTACCGGGAGACCCAGTACTTC

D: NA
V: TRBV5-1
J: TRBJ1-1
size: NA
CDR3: CASSLEGTEAFF
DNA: TGCGCCAGCAGCTTGGAGGGGACTGAAGCTTTCTTT

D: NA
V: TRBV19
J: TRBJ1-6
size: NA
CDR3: CASSIKQGWGSPLHF
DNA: TGTGCCAGTAGTATCAAGCAGGGGTGGGGTTCACCCCTCCACTTT